The T cell receptor (beta chain) described here comes from a study of human T cells and chemical hapten exposure. Study in general: Patients received weekly diphenylcyclopropenone doses to the scalp throughout the approximately 25-week study.

Via MiXCR, TCRdb re-called the RACE reads, giving one row per CDR3 protein. The repertoire holds 150,000 to 200,000 distinct CDR3 sequences, with around 24% as singletons. Regarding time point: patch test 1, 2 weeks after DPC sensitization. The treatment: therapeutic diphenylcyclopropenone sensitization with weekly scalp DPC. This clonotype was obtained from a woman aged 50 to 60 with alopecia areata. Some clones in this sample may be carry-over from other donors' samples. The input for sequencing was whole blood, taken in connection with sensitization to the hapten diphenylcyclopropenone (DPC).

In nucleotides, the CDR3 is TGTGCCATCAGCGGGAATAGCTACGAGCAGTACTTC. Translating gives CAISGNSYEQYF. This sequence joins TRBV10-3 and TRBJ2-7; a possible D gene is TRBD2 (5 bases). V was trimmed by 6 bases and J by 3 bases, leaving 9 bases between them. CDR3 length equals 12 residues. Germline V lookup: CDR1 ENHRY, CDR2 SYGVKD.